This T cell receptor beta chain was documented in a study of cytomegalovirus exposure and HLA in healthy donors. Study-wide findings and caveats: In an earlier analysis, in about 530 donors, most V segments appeared productive either ~87% or ~30% of the time. Researchers catalogued over 150 TCR beta chains as cytomegalovirus-associated. By HLA locus, TCR association rates varied in a later analysis, with DRB1 showing the most and HLA-C the fewest. A later analysis, which compared TCR beta chains of equal frequency, found the HLA-associated ones more clonally expanded.

V was shortened by 7 bases and J by 1 base, with 17 bases between the two germline ends. The CDR3 spans 15 residues. Germline V gene sequence: CDR1 SGHRS, CDR2 YFSETQ. Comments on this clone: Its antigen is still unknown.

PCR employed 60 Vbeta and 13 Jbeta primers. The repertoire was sequenced with immunoSEQ multiplex PCR; TCRdb's copy has only in-frame clones and lacks some. The table lists roughly 40,000 clones. The sequenced sample was PBMCs. The source is a man between 40 and 49 years old in good health and CMV-seropositive. The chain couples TRBV5-1 to TRBJ1-2, with D uncertain. The CDR3: CASRSAGFDNYGYTF. DNA for the CDR3: TGCGCCAGCCGCTCGGCGGGATTCGATAACTATGGCTACACCTTC.